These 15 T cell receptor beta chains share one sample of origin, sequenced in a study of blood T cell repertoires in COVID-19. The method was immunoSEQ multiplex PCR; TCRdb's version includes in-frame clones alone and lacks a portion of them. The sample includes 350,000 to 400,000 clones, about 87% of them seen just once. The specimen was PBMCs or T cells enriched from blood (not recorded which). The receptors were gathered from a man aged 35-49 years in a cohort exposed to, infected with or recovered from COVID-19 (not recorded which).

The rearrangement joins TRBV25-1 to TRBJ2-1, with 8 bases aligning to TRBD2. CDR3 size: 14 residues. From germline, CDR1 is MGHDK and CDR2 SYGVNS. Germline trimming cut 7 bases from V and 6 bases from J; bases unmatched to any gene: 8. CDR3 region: CASTKAGTSNEQFF. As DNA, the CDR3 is TGTGCCAGCACTAAGGCCGGGACTAGCAATGAGCAGTTCTTC.

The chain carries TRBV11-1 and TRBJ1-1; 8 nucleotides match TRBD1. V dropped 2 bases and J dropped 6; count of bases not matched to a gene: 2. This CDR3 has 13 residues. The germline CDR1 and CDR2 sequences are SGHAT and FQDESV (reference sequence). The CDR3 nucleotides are TGTGCCAGCAGCTTACAGGGGGCTGCTGAAGCTTTCTTT. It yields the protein CASSLQGAAEAFF.

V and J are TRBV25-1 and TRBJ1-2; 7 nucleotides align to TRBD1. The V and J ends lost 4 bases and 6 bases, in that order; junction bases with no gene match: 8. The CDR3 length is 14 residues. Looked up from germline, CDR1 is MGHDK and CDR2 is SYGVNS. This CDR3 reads CASSATDRVHGYTF. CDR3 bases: TGTGCCAGCAGTGCTACAGACAGGGTTCATGGCTACACCTTC.

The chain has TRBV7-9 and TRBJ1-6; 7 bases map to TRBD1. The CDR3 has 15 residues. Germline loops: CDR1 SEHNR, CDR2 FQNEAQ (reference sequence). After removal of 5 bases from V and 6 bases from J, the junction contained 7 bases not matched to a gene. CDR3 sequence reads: CASSKRQGSNSPLHF. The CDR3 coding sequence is TGTGCCAGCAGCAAAAGACAGGGTAGTAATTCACCCCTCCACTTT.

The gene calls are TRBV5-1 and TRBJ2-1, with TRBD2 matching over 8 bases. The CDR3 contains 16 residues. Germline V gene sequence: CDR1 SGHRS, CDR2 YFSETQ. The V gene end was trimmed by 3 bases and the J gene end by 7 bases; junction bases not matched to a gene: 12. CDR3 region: CASSSQLSGIRNEQFF. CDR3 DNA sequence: TGCGCCAGCAGCTCCCAACTTAGCGGGATTCGTAATGAGCAGTTCTTC.

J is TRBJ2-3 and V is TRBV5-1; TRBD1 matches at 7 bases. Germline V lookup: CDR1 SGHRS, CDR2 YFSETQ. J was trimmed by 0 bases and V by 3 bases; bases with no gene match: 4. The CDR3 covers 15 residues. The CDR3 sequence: CASSSPTGSTDTQYF. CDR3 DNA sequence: TGCGCCAGCAGCTCACCGACAGGGAGCACAGATACGCAGTATTTT.

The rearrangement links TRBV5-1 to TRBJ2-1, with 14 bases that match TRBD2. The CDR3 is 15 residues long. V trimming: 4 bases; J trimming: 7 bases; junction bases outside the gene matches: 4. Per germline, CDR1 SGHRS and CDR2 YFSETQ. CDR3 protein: CASSETSGRGNEQFF. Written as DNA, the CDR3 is TGCGCCAGCAGCGAGACTAGCGGGAGGGGGAATGAGCAGTTCTTC.

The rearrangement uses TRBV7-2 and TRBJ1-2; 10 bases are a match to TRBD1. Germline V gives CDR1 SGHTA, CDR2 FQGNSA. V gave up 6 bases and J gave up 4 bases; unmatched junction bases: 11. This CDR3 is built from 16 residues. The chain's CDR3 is CASRPGDRGETYGYTF. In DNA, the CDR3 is TGTGCCAGCAGGCCAGGGGACAGGGGCGAGACCTATGGCTACACCTTC.

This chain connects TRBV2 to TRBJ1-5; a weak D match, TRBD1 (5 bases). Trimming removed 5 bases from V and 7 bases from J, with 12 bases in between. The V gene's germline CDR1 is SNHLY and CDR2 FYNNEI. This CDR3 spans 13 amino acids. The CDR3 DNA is TGTGCCAGCAGTCCGGGGGTTGGGCAGCCCCAGCATTTT. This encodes CASSPGVGQPQHF.

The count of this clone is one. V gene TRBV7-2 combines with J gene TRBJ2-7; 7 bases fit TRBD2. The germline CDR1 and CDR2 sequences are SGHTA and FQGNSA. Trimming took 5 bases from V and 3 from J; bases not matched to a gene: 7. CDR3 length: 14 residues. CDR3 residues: CASSPGTNLYEQYF. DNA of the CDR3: TGTGCCAGCAGCCCTGGGACTAACCTCTACGAGCAGTACTTC.

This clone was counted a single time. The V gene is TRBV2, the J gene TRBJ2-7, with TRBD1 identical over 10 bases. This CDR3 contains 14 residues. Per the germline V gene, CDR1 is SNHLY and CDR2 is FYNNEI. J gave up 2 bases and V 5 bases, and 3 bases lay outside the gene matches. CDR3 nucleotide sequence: TGTGCCAGCAGTTCTGACAGGGGGCCCTACGAGCAGTACTTC. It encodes CASSSDRGPYEQYF.

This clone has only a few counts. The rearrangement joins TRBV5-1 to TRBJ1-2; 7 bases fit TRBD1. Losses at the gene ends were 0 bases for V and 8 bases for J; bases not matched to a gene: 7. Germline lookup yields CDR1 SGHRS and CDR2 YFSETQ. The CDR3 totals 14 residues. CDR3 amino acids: CASSLVSTGQGYTF. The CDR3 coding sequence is TGCGCCAGCAGCTTGGTATCGACAGGGCAAGGCTACACCTTC.

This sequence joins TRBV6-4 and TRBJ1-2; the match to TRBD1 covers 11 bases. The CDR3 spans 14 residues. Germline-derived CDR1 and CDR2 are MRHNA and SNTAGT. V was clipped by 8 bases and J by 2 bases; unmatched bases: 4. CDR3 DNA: TGTGCCAGCCGCCGGACAGGGGGCAACTATGGCTACACCTTC. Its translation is CASRRTGGNYGYTF.

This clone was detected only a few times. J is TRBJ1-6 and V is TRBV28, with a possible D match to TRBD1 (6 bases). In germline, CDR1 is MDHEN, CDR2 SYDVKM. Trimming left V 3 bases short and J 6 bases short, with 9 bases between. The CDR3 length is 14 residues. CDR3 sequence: CASSLGGGNSPLHF. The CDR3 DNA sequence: TGTGCCAGCAGTTTGGGAGGGGGTAATTCACCCCTCCACTTT.

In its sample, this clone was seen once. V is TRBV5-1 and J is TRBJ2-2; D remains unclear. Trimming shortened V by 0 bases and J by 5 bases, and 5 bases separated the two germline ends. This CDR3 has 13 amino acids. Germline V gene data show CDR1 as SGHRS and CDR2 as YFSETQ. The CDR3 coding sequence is TGCGCCAGCAGCTTGGGCCAGACCGGGGAGCTGTTTTTT. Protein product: CASSLGQTGELFF.